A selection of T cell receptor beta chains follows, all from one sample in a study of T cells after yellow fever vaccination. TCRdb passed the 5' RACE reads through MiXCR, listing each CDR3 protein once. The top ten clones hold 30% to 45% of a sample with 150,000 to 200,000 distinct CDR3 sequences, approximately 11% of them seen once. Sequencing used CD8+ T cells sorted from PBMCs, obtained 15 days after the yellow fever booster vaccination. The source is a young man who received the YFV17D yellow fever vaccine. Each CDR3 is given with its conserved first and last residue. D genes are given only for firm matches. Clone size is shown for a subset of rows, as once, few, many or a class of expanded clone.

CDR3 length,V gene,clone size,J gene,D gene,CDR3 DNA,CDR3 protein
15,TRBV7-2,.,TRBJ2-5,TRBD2,TGTGCCAGCAGCTTAGACGGGACTAGCGGGGAGACCCAGTACTTC,CASSLDGTSGETQYF
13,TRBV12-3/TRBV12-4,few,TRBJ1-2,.,TGTGCCAGCAGGCAAGACCCCGGCTATGGCTACACCTTC,CASRQDPGYGYTF
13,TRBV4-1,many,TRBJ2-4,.,TGCGCCAGCAGGCCCCCCCGGGGAGACATTCAGTACTTC,CASRPPRGDIQYF
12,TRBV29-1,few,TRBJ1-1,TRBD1,TGCAGCGTTGAGGAGCCTACAGGGGTAGCTTTCTTT,CSVEEPTGVAFF
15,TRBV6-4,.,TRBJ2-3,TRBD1,TGTGCCAGCAGTGTGGGGACAGGGGGCACAGATACGCAGTATTTT,CASSVGTGGTDTQYF
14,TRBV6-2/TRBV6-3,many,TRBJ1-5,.,TGTGCCAGCAGTCGCACGAGGCTCAATCAGCCCCAGCATTTT,CASSRTRLNQPQHF
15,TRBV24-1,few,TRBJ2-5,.,TGTGCCACCAGTGTCCTGTCGGGGGCAGGGGAGACCCAGTACTTC,CATSVLSGAGETQYF
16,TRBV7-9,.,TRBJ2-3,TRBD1,TGTGCCAGCAGCTCTACCGGGACAGGGGCAGCAGATACGCAGTATTTT,CASSSTGTGAADTQYF
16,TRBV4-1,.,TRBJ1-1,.,TGCGCCAGCAGCCAAGACGCAGGGAACATGAACACTGAAGCTTTCTTT,CASSQDAGNMNTEAFF
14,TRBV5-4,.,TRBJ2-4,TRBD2,TGTGCCAGCAGCTTGCCAGGGAGCGGGGACATTCAGTACTTC,CASSLPGSGDIQYF
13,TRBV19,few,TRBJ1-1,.,TGTGCCAGTGGGGAGCTCGGTGGCACTGAAGCTTTCTTT,CASGELGGTEAFF
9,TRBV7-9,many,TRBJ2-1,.,TGTGCCAGCGGCCAAGAGCAGTTCTTC,CASGQEQFF
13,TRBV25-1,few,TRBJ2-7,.,TGTGCCAGCAGTGACACTTTTTTGGACGAGCAGTACTTC,CASSDTFLDEQYF
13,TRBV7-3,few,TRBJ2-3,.,TGTGCCAGCAGCCCCATCAGTACAGATACGCAGTATTTT,CASSPISTDTQYF
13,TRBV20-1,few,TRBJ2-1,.,TGCAGTGGGGCCCACCCAGGGTACAATGAGCAGTTCTTC,CSGAHPGYNEQFF
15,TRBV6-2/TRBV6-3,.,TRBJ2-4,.,TGTGCCAGCAGTCGGACCCAACTAGCCAAATACATTCAGTACTTC,CASSRTQLAKYIQYF
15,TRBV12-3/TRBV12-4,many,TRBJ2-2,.,TGTGCCAGCAGTTATGAGCCAGCGAACACCGGGGAGCTGTTTTTT,CASSYEPANTGELFF
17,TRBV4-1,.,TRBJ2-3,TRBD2,TGCGCCAGCAGCCCCTACGGCGGGAGTCAATGGGCAGATACGCAGTATTTT,CASSPYGGSQWADTQYF
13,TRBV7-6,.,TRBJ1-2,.,TGTGCCAGCAGCTTAAACGGGAACTATGGCTACACCTTC,CASSLNGNYGYTF
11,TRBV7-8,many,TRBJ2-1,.,TGTGCCAGCAGCTTAGGGTCGATAGAAATCTTC,CASSLGSIEIF
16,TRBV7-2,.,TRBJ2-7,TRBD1,TGTGCCAGCAGCTTAGCTCAGGGGACAGCCTTCTACGAGCAGTACTTC,CASSLAQGTAFYEQYF
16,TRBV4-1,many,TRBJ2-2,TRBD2,TGCGCCAGCAGCCAAGGCGGGGGGGCCTACACCGGGGAGCTGTTTTTT,CASSQGGGAYTGELFF
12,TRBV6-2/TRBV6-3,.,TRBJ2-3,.,TGTGCCAGCAAACCGGACGGAAATACGCAGTATTTT,CASKPDGNTQYF
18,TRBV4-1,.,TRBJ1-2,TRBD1,TGCGCCAGCAGCCAACAGGGGGATGGACAGGGATATAACTATGGCTACACCTTC,CASSQQGDGQGYNYGYTF
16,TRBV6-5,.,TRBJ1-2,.,TGTGCCAGCAGTTACTCAGCCGGGGTCATGCAGTATGGCTACACCTTC,CASSYSAGVMQYGYTF
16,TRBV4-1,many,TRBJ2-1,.,TGCGCCAGCAGCCAAGAGAGGGTCATCCTCTACAATGAGCAGTTCTTC,CASSQERVILYNEQFF
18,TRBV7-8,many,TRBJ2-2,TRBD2,TGTGCCAGCAGCTTAGGACTAGCGGGGGGGCCCTTCACCGGGGAGCTGTTTTTT,CASSLGLAGGPFTGELFF
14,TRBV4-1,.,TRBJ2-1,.,TGCGCCAGCAGCCAAGTTCAGGGAGCGAATGAGCAGTTCTTC,CASSQVQGANEQFF
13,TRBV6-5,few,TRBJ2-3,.,TGTGCCAGCAGTTCCCGGTTTGAGGATACGCAGTATTTT,CASSSRFEDTQYF
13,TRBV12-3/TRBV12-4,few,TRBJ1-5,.,TGTGCCAGCAGGGGGGGGGGGTTTCAGCCCCAGCATTTT,CASRGGGFQPQHF
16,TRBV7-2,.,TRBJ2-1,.,TGTGCCAGCAGCCCCGGCGTGGCTAGCTCGTGGAATGAGCAGTTCTTC,CASSPGVASSWNEQFF
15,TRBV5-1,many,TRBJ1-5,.,TGCGCCAGCAGCTTGAGGGGGGAAGGCAATCAGCCCCAGCATTTT,CASSLRGEGNQPQHF
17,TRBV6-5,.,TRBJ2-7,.,TGTGCCAGCAGTTACTCCTGGGCGGGACTCCGAATTTACGAGCAGTACTTC,CASSYSWAGLRIYEQYF
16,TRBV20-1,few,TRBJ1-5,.,TGCAGTGCTAGAGATTGGGCAGGGCTGAGCAATCAGCCCCAGCATTTT,CSARDWAGLSNQPQHF
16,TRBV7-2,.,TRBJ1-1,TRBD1,TGTGCCAGCAGCTTAGCGACAGGGACCTTGGGCACTGAAGCTTTCTTT,CASSLATGTLGTEAFF
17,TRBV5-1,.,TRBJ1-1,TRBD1,TGCGCCAGCAGCGGGGATGGGACAGGGCGAATCGAAGGTGAAGCTTTCTTT,CASSGDGTGRIEGEAFF
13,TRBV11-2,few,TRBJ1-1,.,TGTGCCAGCAGCTTGGGGATTAACACTGAAGCTTTCTTT,CASSLGINTEAFF
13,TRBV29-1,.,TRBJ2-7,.,TGCAGCGTTGTTGCGCAGGGGACTTACGAGCAGTACTTC,CSVVAQGTYEQYF